This TCR beta chain derives from a study of blood T cell repertoires in COVID-19. Study-wide context: Acute and convalescent COVID-19 specimens originated in the United States, Italy and Spain.

This clone was observed a handful of times. Clones were sequenced by immunoSEQ multiplex PCR, and TCRdb holds only the in-frame ones, with some missing. The data show roughly 24,000 clones, with 70% to 90% seen just once and 25% to 30% held by the top ten. Germline V CDR1 and CDR2: MNHEY, SMNVEV (reference sequence). This CDR3 contains 13 residues. Trimming cost V 6 bases and J 0 bases, with 9 bases left between them. This clonotype was sampled from a man in his 70s with COVID-19, enrolled during active disease. This chain joins TRBV27 and TRBJ2-7; D not certain. The sample taken for sequencing was peripheral blood. The CDR3 DNA reads as TGTGCCAGCAGGAGCCATTCCTCCTACGAGCAGTACTTC. Protein sequence: CASRSHSSYEQYF.